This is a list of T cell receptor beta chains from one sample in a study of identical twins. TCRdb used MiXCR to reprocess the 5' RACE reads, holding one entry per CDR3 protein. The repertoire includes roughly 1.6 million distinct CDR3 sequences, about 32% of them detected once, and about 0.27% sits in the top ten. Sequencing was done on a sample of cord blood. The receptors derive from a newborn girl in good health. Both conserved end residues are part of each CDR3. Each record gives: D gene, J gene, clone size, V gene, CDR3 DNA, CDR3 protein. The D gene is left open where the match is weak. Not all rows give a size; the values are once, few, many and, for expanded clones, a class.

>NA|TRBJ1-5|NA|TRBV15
TGTGCCACCAGGGATAGAAGAGGGGGCAATCAGCCCCAGCATTTT
CATRDRRGGNQPQHF
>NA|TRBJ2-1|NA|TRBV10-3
TGTGCCATCAGGAGACAGCCTCCCTACAATGAGCAGTTCTTC
CAIRRQPPYNEQFF
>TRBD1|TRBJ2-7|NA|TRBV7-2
TGTGCCAGCAGCTCTCCGGGACAGGGGAACCACGAGCAGTACTTC
CASSSPGQGNHEQYF
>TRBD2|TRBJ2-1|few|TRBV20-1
TGCAGTGCTACCCCGCCAGCGGGAGTTTTCCATGAGCAGTTCTTC
CSATPPAGVFHEQFF
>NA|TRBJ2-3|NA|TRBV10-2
TGCGCCAGCAGGGTCCGGGGGAGCACAGATACGCAGTATTTT
CASRVRGSTDTQYF
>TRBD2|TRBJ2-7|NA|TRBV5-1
TGCGCCAGCAGCTTGGAGGCTAGCGGGGGGACCAAAACCCAGTACTTC
CASSLEASGGTKTQYF
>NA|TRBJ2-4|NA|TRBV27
TGTGCCAGCAGTTCCCGGACAGAACTAGCCAAAAACATTCAGTACTTC
CASSSRTELAKNIQYF
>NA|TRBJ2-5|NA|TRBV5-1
TGCGCCAGCAGCTTGAGGGGGGTGTACCAAGAGACCCAGTACTTC
CASSLRGVYQETQYF
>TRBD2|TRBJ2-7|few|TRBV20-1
TGCAGTGCTAAGCGGGGGGGCGACTGGTACGAGCAGTACTTC
CSAKRGGDWYEQYF
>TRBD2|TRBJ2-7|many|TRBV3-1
TGTGCCAGCAGCCCCCGGGAGGGTCGATACGAGCAGTACTTC
CASSPREGRYEQYF
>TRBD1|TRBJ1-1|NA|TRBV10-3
TGTGCCATCAGTGGGGGACAGGGGGGAATGAACACTGAAGCTTTCTTT
CAISGGQGGMNTEAFF
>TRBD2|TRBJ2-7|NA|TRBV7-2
TGTGCCAGCAGCTTAGTCACTAGCGGGGGGTTATCCTACGAGCAGTACTTC
CASSLVTSGGLSYEQYF
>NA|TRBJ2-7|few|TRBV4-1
TGCGCCAGCAGCCAAGAATCCCGGTATGGCGAGCAGTACTTC
CASSQESRYGEQYF
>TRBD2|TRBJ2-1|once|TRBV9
TGTGCCAGCAGCCCCAGGACTAGCGGGGGGGTTGAGCAGTTCTTC
CASSPRTSGGVEQFF
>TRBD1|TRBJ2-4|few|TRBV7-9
TGTGCCAGCAGCTTAGGGTGGGACAGAAACATTCAGTACTTC
CASSLGWDRNIQYF
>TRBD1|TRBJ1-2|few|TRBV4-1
TGCGCCAGCAGCCACGGACAGGGGGCCTATGGCTACACCTTC
CASSHGQGAYGYTF
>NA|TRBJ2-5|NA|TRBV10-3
TGTGCCATCAGTGAGGGGGACGGACGACAAGAGACCCAGTACTTC
CAISEGDGRQETQYF
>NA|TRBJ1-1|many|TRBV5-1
TGCGCCAGCAGCTTTAGGGGGATGAACACTGAAGCTTTCTTT
CASSFRGMNTEAFF
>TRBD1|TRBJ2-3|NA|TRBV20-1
TGCAGTGCTAGAGATCGGACAGGGGTAACAGATACGCAGTATTTT
CSARDRTGVTDTQYF
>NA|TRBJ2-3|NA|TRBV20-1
TGCAGTGCTAGAGATACGGCTACGGTTCTGGGCACAGATACGCAGTATTTT
CSARDTATVLGTDTQYF
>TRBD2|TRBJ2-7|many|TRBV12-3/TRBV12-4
TGTGCCAGCACCCCTCTAGCGGGAGTTACCTACGAGCAGTACTTC
CASTPLAGVTYEQYF
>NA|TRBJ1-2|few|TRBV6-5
TGTGCCAGCACCCCCCGGGGGGCAGGGGTCTATGGCTACACCTTC
CASTPRGAGVYGYTF
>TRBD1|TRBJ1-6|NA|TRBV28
TGTGCCAGCAGTGTTGACAGGGGGCATGTTTCACCCCTCCACTTT
CASSVDRGHVSPLHF
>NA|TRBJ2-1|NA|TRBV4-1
TGCGCCAGCAGCCAAATCCGGGCCGGGAGCCCCAACAATGAGCAGTTCTTC
CASSQIRAGSPNNEQFF
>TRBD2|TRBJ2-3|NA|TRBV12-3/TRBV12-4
TGTGCCAGCAGTTTTCCCCTGAGTAGCGGGAGTTTGACAGATACGCAGTATTTT
CASSFPLSSGSLTDTQYF
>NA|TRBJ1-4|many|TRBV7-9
TGTGCCAGCAGCTTAAGACAGGTCAATGAAAAACTGTTTTTT
CASSLRQVNEKLFF
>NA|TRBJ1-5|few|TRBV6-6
TGTGCCAGCAGTTTTAGGGCGGATCAGCCCCAGCATTTT
CASSFRADQPQHF
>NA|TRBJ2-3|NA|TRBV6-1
TGTGCCAGCAGTGAAGATACTCGCACAGATACGCAGTATTTT
CASSEDTRTDTQYF
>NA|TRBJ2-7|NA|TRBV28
TGTGCCAGCACTCGGGGTTATCTCTACGAGCAGTACTTC
CASTRGYLYEQYF
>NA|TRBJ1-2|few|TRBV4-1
TGCGCCAGCAGCCAACACAGGCTGGGGACAGGCTACACCTTC
CASSQHRLGTGYTF
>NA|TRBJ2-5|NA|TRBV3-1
TGTGCCAGCAGCCAAGTGGAAAGGGCCCAGTACTTC
CASSQVERAQYF
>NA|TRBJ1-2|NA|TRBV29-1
TGCAGCGTCGATCGGAGGTCGGGGGGAGGCTACACCTTC
CSVDRRSGGGYTF
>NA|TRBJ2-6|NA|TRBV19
TGTGCCAGTAGTATTGAGGGAACCGGGGCCAACGTCCTGACTTTC
CASSIEGTGANVLTF